The clone carrying this TCR beta chain was detected only a few times. This sample was taken from a study of patients and donors after allogeneic stem cell transplantation. One entry per CDR3 protein results from TCRdb running MiXCR on the RT-PCR reads. Of about 960,000 distinct CDR3 sequences detected, roughly 18% appear once; the ten largest clones hold around 6%. The V gene's germline CDR1 is DFQATT and CDR2 SNEGSKA (reference sequence). The length of the CDR3 is 14 residues. The rearrangement joins TRBV20-1 to TRBJ2-3, with TRBD1 identical over 7 bases. The sequencing input was blood, either unsorted or a sorted T cell fraction (not recorded which). The sequence derives from a human donor who was either an allogeneic HSCT recipient or a stem cell or donor lymphocyte infusion donor (not recorded which). It is not recorded whose cells these are; they may come from a transplant donor. CDR3 protein: CSALSQGITDTQYF. CDR3 nucleotides: TGCAGCGCACTTTCACAGGGGATAACAGATACGCAGTATTTT.